The entry below describes one TCR beta chain. Its antigen is currently not known. Per-base qualities were not stored, and no clone one base away is much larger. Between the V and J ends, shortened by 7 bases and 2 bases respectively, the junction contains 17 bases. The CDR3 runs 15 residues from the cysteine to the phenylalanine. Only the CDR3 part of the read is kept: 45 bases, read in frame from the first base. CDR1 and CDR2, looked up from the germline V gene, are MNHEY and SVGAGI. The immunoSEQ Assay, a bias-controlled multiplex PCR, was used to amplify TCRbeta CDR3 regions from genomic DNA. The authors' analysis ran thus. Within the assay, amplification of reference gene primers was used to estimate how many nucleated cells each sample contained. To quantify the absolute abundance of each unique TCRbeta CDR3 rearrangement, sequence reads were collapsed and filtered. Productive Simpson clonality was computed per sample as the square root of Simpson's diversity index over productive rearrangements. Sourced from immuneACCESS, this table was stored by TCRdb with only in-frame sequences that have V and J called. A share of the clones is absent; for the studies checked, an unresolved V gene accounts for under half, and the remainder has no known explanation. That table is the source of V, J and clone size, and D and trimming were worked out from the DNA. This sample has 240,000 or so clones in its table, and around 90% of those were observed once. The top ten hold under 9% of the sample.

Collaborating institutions collected whole blood in K2EDTA tubes following their own protocols. For TCRbeta analysis, collaborators shipped samples as frozen whole blood, isolated PBMCs, or DNA extracted from either of those sample types. The data are from a study of blood T cell repertoires in COVID-19 (dated by TCRdb to the early 2020s). For the wider study: The collaborator samples originated in the United States, Italy and Spain and spanned the acute and convalescent phases of COVID-19. The dataset comprised deeply sampled blood TCRbeta repertoires from subjects exposed to, actively infected with, or recovered from COVID-19. The repertoires were released in a freely available public database meant as a resource for research on the immune response to SARS-CoV-2. Samples were obtained from the ongoing ImmuneRACE study (first 160 participants) and from approximately 1,200 subjects provided by 6 global collaborators. The prospective study material was composed of cDNA or gDNA derived from T cells, B-cell-depleted T cells, or PBMCs. Nearly every sample came with metadata listing a de-identified subject ID, COVID-19 status, age in years and sex. Where available, HLA class I and class II types were obtained from metadata supplied by the sample provider rather than from assay-based typing.

Overall study results and their limits: How much clinical and demographic metadata was included differed by source and by participant, and the metadata was provided uncurated.

The V gene is TRBV6-5 and the J gene is TRBJ1-1, with TRBD1 as a weak D call on 5 bases. This TCR was sampled from a woman in her 70s with active or convalescent COVID-19. The specimen was peripheral blood. The CDR3 reads as follows: CASNFGATVNTEAFF. The bases read TGTGCCAGCAACTTTGGGGCAACAGTTAACACTGAAGCTTTCTTT.